A selection of T cell receptor beta chains follows, all from one sample in a study of CD8 T cells in ankylosing spondylitis. TCRdb reprocessed the 5' RACE reads via MiXCR and lists one record per CDR3 protein. Of 300,000 to 350,000 distinct CDR3 sequences listed, around a tenth are singletons. Sequencing was done on a sample of blood, either unsorted or a sorted T cell fraction (not recorded which). These receptors originate from a female donor with ankylosing spondylitis or in good health (not recorded which). Both conserved end residues are part of each CDR3. D genes are given only for firm matches. The size entry is marked missing in some rows and otherwise reads once, few, many or a size class.

TRBV7-6	few	TRBJ2-3	-	CASSTRAGQTDTQYF	TGTGCCAGCAGCACTAGGGCAGGGCAGACAGATACGCAGTATTTT
TRBV3-1	many	TRBJ1-2	-	CASSQAAPPYTF	TGTGCCAGCAGCCAAGCGGCCCCGCCCTACACCTTC
TRBV20-1	many	TRBJ2-1	-	CSARSPGNEQFF	TGCAGTGCTAGATCCCCAGGGAATGAGCAGTTCTTC
TRBV11-2	-	TRBJ2-3	-	CASSSTFWTENTDTQYF	TGTGCCAGCAGCTCGACGTTCTGGACAGAGAACACAGATACGCAGTATTTT
TRBV20-1	many	TRBJ2-2	-	CSASRFTGELFF	TGCAGTGCTAGTAGATTCACCGGGGAGCTGTTTTTT
TRBV29-1	few	TRBJ2-1	TRBD1	CSALGTGINNEQFF	TGCAGCGCTCTAGGGACAGGGATAAACAATGAGCAGTTCTTC
TRBV15	few	TRBJ2-7	-	CATSPRLVSEQYF	TGTGCCACCAGCCCTCGGCTAGTCAGCGAGCAGTACTTC
TRBV7-8	-	TRBJ1-1	TRBD1	CASSPRDRVLTEAFF	TGTGCCAGCAGCCCGAGGGACAGGGTACTTACTGAAGCTTTCTTT
TRBV20-1	many	TRBJ1-6	-	CSSSAANLRWAPLHF	TGCAGTTCTTCCGCCGCGAACCTCCGATGGGCACCCCTCCACTTT
TRBV10-3	few	TRBJ2-7	TRBD1	CAISLPITGQMTYEQYF	TGTGCCATCAGCTTACCAATTACGGGACAGATGACCTACGAGCAGTACTTC
TRBV5-1	many	TRBJ1-6	-	CASRKDSTYNSPLHF	TGCGCCAGCAGAAAGGACAGCACCTATAATTCACCCCTCCACTTT
TRBV30	many	TRBJ1-1	-	CAWSRGAYTEAFF	TGTGCCTGGAGTCGGGGGGCTTACACTGAAGCTTTCTTT
TRBV9	few	TRBJ2-3	-	CASSVDGVPTDTQYF	TGTGCCAGCAGCGTCGACGGGGTTCCGACAGATACGCAGTATTTT
TRBV20-1	few	TRBJ2-1	TRBD2	CSASGGEGLGEQFF	TGCAGTGCTAGTGGGGGGGAGGGCCTTGGGGAGCAGTTCTTC
TRBV5-1	few	TRBJ2-7	-	CASSLATRGNEQYF	TGCGCCAGCAGCTTGGCCACGCGGGGCAACGAGCAGTACTTC
TRBV20-1	once	TRBJ1-5	TRBD1	CSARAGTGLIQPQHF	TGCAGTGCTAGGGCCGGGACAGGACTCATTCAGCCCCAGCATTTC
TRBV10-2	many	TRBJ2-1	-	CASSADEDNEQFF	TGCGCCAGCAGTGCCGACGAGGACAATGAGCAGTTCTTC
TRBV6-5	few	TRBJ1-1	-	CASSSKVRGTEAFF	TGTGCCAGCAGTTCCAAGGTCCGCGGCACTGAAGCTTTCTTT
TRBV5-1	many	TRBJ1-2	-	CASSLGSTQGSIYGYTF	TGCGCCAGCAGCTTGGGATCGACCCAGGGATCTATCTATGGCTACACCTTC
TRBV12-3/TRBV12-4	many	TRBJ2-7	-	CASSLSEVDEQYF	TGTGCCAGCAGTTTATCGGAGGTGGACGAGCAGTACTTC